This paragraph covers one T cell receptor beta chain sequence. Its specificity is unknown. Using its own MiXCR run on the reads, TCRdb lists one record per CDR3 protein. The sample comprises hundreds of thousands of distinct CDR3 sequences, 24% of which are singletons, and 8% rests with the top ten. This CDR3 spans 15 amino acids. The germline V gene encodes CDR1 LGHNT and CDR2 FRNRAP. V dropped 2 bases and J dropped 5 bases, with 14 bases sitting between them. This entry is derived from a study of T cell repertoires in cytomegalovirus infection. Study as a whole: Based on public TCR beta signatures, there were indications of CMV infection and of a matching HLA type.

Study-wide results and caveats: Identification of carriers of CMV plus the relevant HLA was performed using cumulative public TCR beta family frequency. Ex vivo responses were dominated by HLA-C-restricted CMV-specific TCR beta clonotypes.

The rearrangement joins TRBV12-5 to TRBJ2-3; no clear D. The clonotype originates from a human donor in good health (CMV status not recorded). Some clones in this sample may be carry-over from other donors' samples. The sequencing sample was made of CD8+ T cells from PBMCs. CDR3 region: CASGLIRIIEDTQYF. The CDR3 nucleotides read TGTGCTAGTGGTTTGATACGAATCATCGAAGATACGCAGTATTTT.